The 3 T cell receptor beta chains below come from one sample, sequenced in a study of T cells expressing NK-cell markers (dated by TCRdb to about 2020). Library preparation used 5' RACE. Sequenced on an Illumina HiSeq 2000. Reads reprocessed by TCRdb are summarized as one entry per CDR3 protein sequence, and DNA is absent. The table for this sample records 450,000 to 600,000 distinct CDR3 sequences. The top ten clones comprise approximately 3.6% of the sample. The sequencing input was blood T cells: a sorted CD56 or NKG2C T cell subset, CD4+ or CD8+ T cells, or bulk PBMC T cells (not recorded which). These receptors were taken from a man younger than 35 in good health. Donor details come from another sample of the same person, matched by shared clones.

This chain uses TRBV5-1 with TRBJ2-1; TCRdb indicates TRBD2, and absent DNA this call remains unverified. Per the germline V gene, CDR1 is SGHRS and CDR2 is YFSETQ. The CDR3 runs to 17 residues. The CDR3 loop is CASSLVELAGLYNEQFF.

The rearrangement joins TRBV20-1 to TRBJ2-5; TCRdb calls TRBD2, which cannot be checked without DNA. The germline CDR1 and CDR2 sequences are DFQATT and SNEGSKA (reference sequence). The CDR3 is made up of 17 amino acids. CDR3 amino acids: CSARANSLVGKEETQYF.

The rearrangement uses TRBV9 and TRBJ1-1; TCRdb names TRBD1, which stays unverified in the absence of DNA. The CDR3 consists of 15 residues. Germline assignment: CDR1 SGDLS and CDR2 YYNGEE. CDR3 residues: CASSVVQGTGTEAFF.